This TCR beta chain appears in the sequencing data of a study of cytomegalovirus exposure and HLA in healthy donors. The study ran its PCR with 60 Vbeta and 13 Jbeta primers. Data came from immunoSEQ multiplex PCR; TCRdb stores just in-frame clones and leaves some out. The sample has more than 200,000 clones, around 79% seen once. V lost 6 bases and J 2 bases, leaving 13 bases between the germline ends. Per germline, CDR1 MDHEN and CDR2 SYDVKM. The CDR3 is 14 amino acids. Sequenced sample: PBMCs. The sequence was collected from a male donor in good health and CMV-seronegative. J is TRBJ2-5 and V is TRBV28; TRBD2 is a possible D gene (5 bases). In nucleotides, the CDR3 is TGTGCCAGCAGCCCGTCGGGGTGGCAAGAGACCCAGTACTTC. Translating gives CASSPSGWQETQYF.